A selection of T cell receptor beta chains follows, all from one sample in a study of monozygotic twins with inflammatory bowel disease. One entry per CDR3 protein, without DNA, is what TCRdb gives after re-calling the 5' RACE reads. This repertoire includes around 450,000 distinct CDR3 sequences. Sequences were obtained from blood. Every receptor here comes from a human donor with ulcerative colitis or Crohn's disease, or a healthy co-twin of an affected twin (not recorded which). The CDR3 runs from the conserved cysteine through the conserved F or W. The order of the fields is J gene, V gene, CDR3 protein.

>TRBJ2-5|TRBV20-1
CSAGGPEGETQYF
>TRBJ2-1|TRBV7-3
CASSLVAGSSYNEQFF
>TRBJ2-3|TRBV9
CASSVVPSGVGDTQYF
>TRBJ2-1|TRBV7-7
CASSSGTGQNNEQFF
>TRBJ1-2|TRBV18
CASSPQENYGYTF
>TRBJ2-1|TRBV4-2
CASSQDRSGNYNEQFF
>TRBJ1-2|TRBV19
CASNEGFGYTF
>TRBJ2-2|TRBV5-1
CASNLGGSGTGELFF
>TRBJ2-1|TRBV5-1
CASSLAPHNEQFF
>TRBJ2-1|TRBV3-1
CASSHRAGSSYNEQFF
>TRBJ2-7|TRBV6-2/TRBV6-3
CASSTRQGVKGEQYF
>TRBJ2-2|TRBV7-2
CASSLRQVAGELFF
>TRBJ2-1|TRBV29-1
CSVESPGTSGRGNEQFF
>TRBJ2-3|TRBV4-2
CASSQAPFEGREGTDTQYF
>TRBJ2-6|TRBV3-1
CASSQVGRAGANVLTF
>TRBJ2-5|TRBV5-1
CASSYGGRETQYF
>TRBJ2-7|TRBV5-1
CASSFTQEQYF
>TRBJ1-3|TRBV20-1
CSARATSVGNTIYF
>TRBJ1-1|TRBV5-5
CASTLRRTDNTEAFF
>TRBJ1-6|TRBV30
CAWSALWEGIVHNSPLHF
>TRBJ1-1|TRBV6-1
CASKKGRLNTEAFF
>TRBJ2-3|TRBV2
CASSGPLATSTDTQYF
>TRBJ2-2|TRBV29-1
CSVEWARDYTGELFF
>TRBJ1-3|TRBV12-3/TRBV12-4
CASSTTVGNTIYF
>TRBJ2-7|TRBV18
CASSPEGLSSYEQYF
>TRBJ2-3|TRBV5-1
CASSRKDYTDTQYF
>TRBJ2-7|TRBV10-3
CAINPGQDFIEQYF
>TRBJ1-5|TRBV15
CATSRDVRLGERSNQPQHF
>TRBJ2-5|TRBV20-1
CSARGGGTSGGQETQYF
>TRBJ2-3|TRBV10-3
CAISDRGLADTQYF
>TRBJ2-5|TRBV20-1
CSARPGGAGGTKTQYF
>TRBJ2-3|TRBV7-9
CASRTGTGVGTDTQYF
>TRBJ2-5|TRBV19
CASSRPGAGETQYF
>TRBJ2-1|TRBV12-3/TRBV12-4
CASSTRLAGAINEQFF
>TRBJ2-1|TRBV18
CASSALVSDHYNEQFF
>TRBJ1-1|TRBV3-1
CASSQSLAEAFF
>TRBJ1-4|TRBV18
CASSQNRVNEKLFF
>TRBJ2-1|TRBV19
CASSIGGGPHNEQFF
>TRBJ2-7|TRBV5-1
CASSLVGTGKSYEQYF
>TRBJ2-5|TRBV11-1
CASSLYEADQETQYF
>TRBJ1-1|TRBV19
CASSFGDRSSNTEAFF
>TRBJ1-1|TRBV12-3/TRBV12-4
CASSLDQAPNTEAFF
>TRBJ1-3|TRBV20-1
CSASQDSGNTIYF
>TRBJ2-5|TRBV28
CASSWALETQYF
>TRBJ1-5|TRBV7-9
CASSLPDRGQVQPQHF
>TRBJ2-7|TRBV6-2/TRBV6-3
CASSYLKREGNEQYF
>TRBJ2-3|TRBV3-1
CASSQGLLAGFLTDTQYF
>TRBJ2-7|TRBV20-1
CSAPRTSGSYEQYF
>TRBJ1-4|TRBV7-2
CASSQWEELFF
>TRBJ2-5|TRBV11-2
CASSLGDRKGSETQYF
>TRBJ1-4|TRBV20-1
CSAKQGMGAEKLFF
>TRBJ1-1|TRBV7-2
CASRGTGKDTEAFF
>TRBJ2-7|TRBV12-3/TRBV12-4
CASRSRTGDEQYF
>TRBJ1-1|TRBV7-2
CASSFTVTNTEAFF
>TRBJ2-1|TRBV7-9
CASTAPGLAVDEQFF
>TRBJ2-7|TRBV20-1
CSARDQGLAGPKMSYEQYF
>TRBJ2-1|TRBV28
CASSLFGRNEQFF
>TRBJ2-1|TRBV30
CAWFSGNSYNEQFF